The T cell receptor beta chain described here comes from a study of CD8 T cells in ankylosing spondylitis. Study outcomes and limitations: Characteristic of ankylosing spondylitis blood, it appeared, was a TCR beta motif comprising roughly 8 highly homologous variants.

This clonotype was recorded a few times. Its antigen is currently unknown. Germline-derived CDR1 and CDR2 are DFQATT and SNEGSKA (reference sequence). This CDR3 contains 13 residues. V was clipped by 3 bases and J by 1 base, with 10 bases between them. Quantitative 5'-RACE with molecular barcodes was used to make the TCR beta libraries. Each CDR3 protein gets one entry after TCRdb re-called the 5' RACE reads with MiXCR. This table has fewer than 500,000 distinct CDR3 sequences, roughly 26% appearing once. This receptor was identified in a male donor with ankylosing spondylitis. Sequencing was carried out using blood, either unsorted or a sorted T cell fraction (not recorded which). The gene calls are TRBV20-1 and TRBJ2-7, with TRBD1 as a possible D gene (6 bases). CDR3 amino acids: CSASWDKSYEQYF. CDR3 bases: TGCAGTGCTAGTTGGGACAAATCCTACGAGCAGTACTTC.